This TCR beta chain was documented in a study of cytomegalovirus exposure and HLA in healthy donors (dated by TCRdb to the late 2010s). Background on the whole study: According to a later analysis, the roughly 120 validation repertoires were produced on the same platform as the roughly 600 repertoires of the first cohort. The study aimed to test whether cataloging public T cell receptors could reveal signatures of past pathogen exposure. Along with the approximately 620-subject first cohort, a separate validation cohort of over a hundred different subjects was used. High-throughput TCR immunosequencing, statistical association of individual TCRs with disease status, and machine learning were combined to predict cytomegalovirus infection status. Results the study describes overall, beyond this receptor: The study listed 150 to 200 TCR beta chains as associated with cytomegalovirus. The classifier was reported to diagnose cytomegalovirus status with high specificity and sensitivity in both the original cohort and the validation cohort. A few of the identified cytomegalovirus-associated TCR beta chains were confirmed in vitro to be specific for cytomegalovirus antigens. According to the authors, the approach could potentially be generalized to other disease states and immunological phenotypes. All 120 or so repertoires were used to score co-occurrence in the validation cohort in a later analysis, because that analysis had no HLA typing for the cohort. Most TCR sequences were observed very rarely across donors, whereas some public TCRs were present in many individuals. In a later analysis, TCRs clustered in the first cohort were found to also tend to co-occur in the 100 to 150 validation repertoires, with 90% to 95% of cluster scores above 0.

To prepare the library, the immunoSEQ multiplex PCR assay was applied. The study's own analysis went as follows. A statistical classification framework was developed to diagnose cytomegalovirus status using the catalog of TCR beta chain sequences. TCRdb retrieved this table from immuneACCESS and kept in-frame rearrangements only. Not all clones are present; in checked studies, unresolved V genes account for under half, and no reason is known for the remainder. V and J calls and clone size are given by that table; D and trimming were obtained from the DNA. The sample data list more than 95,000 clones, and 89% of these were observed just once. The leading ten clones occupy approximately 1.1% of the sample. The donors belonged to the validation cohort of around 120 subjects, which was separate from the roughly 700-subject first cohort. This clone has more than one count but fewer than ten. It has no known antigen specificity. One base away there is no much larger clone; base qualities are not given.

Inclusive of the bounding cysteine and phenylalanine, the CDR3 is 16 residues long. Kept here is only the CDR3 DNA, which spans 48 bases and is read in frame from base 1. At the junction V is shortened by 5 bases and J by 0 bases; bases outside the gene matches: 8. The germline V gene gives CDR1 as MDHEN and CDR2 as SYDVKM. The sequence was collected from a woman in her late teens or twenties in good health and CMV-seronegative. Sequenced input: PBMCs. The chain is assembled from TRBV28 and TRBJ1-1; 8 central nucleotides agree with TRBD1. CDR3 reads: CASSPGQGHMNTEAFF. Read as DNA, the sequence is TGTGCCAGCAGTCCCGGACAGGGCCATATGAACACTGAAGCTTTCTTT.